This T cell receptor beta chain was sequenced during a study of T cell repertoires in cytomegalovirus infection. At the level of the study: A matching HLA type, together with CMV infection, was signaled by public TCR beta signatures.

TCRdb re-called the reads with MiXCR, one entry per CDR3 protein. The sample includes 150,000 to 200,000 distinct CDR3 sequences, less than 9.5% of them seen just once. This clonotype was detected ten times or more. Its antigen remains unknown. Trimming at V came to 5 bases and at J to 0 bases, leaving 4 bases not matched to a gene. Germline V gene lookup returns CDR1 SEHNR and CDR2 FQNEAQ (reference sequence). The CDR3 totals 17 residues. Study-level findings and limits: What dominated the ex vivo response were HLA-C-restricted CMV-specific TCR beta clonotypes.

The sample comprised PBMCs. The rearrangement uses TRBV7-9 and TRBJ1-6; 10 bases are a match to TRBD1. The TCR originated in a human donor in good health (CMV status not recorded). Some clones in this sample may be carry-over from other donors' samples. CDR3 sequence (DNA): TGTGCCAGCAGCAATTGGGACAGGGGCTCCTATAATTCACCCCTCCACTTT. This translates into CASSNWDRGSYNSPLHF.